The entry that follows covers one T cell receptor (beta chain) sequence. The sample comes from a study of blood T cell repertoires in COVID-19. Turning to the study itself: From T cells, B-cell-depleted T cells, or PBMCs came the material, which was cDNA or gDNA.

Original methodology: Amplification of reference gene primers was used by the study to estimate nucleated cell counts. Profiling relied on immunoSEQ multiplex PCR, and the TCRdb table lists in-frame clones only, not all of them. Clonal size and the V and J genes are those of that table, whereas D and trimming came from the DNA. The table shows about 45,000 clones, with over 80% occurring only once. The ends lost 0 bases at V and 6 bases at J; junction bases unmatched: 10. This CDR3 region has 16 residues. CDR1 is MNHEY, CDR2 SVGAGI, per germline. This rearrangement joins TRBV6-5 to TRBJ2-7; 8 bases match TRBD1. This receptor was identified in an elderly man in a cohort sampled during active COVID-19. What was sequenced was peripheral blood. CDR3 nucleotides: TGTGCCAGCAGTTACTCGCCGACAGGGGCCCGGAGCGAGCAGTACTTC. Translated: CASSYSPTGARSEQYF.